The clone carrying this TCR beta chain has just a few counts. What it recognizes is unknown. The SP2 primer and nested alpha and beta constant region primers amplified ligated cDNA in four rounds. Reverse transcription of blood and skin TCR RNA was primed at alpha and beta constant regions. TCRdb processed the 5' RACE reads anew with MiXCR; each CDR3 protein has one entry. The sample lists tens of thousands of distinct CDR3 sequences, less than 10% occurring once. An oligonucleotide containing a UMI was ligated to the 3' end of TCR cDNA. Whole-blood samples were around 2.3 ml of peripheral blood from healthy adult volunteers. The data belong to a study of naive and memory T cell subsets. Study-wide points: TCR transcript changes with activation or differentiation may affect this RNA method.

Germline assignment: CDR1 SNHLY and CDR2 FYNNEI. The CDR3 is made up of 12 amino acids. Trimming removed 2 bases from V and 6 bases from J, with 8 bases in between. J is TRBJ2-7 and V is TRBV2; perhaps TRBD1 as D (6 bases). The receptor was isolated from a female donor in good health. The CDR3 DNA sequence: TGTGCCAGCAGTGAAACAGGGCGCGAGCAGTACTTC. The encoded protein is CASSETGREQYF. Combining the CDR3 with reference TRBV2 and TRBJ2-7 gives the whole variable domain EPEVTQTPSHQVTQMGQEVILRCVPISNHLYFYWYRQILGQKVEFLVSFYNNEISEKSEIFDDQFSVERPDGSNFTLKIRSTKLEDSAMYFCASSETGREQYFGPGTRLTVT.